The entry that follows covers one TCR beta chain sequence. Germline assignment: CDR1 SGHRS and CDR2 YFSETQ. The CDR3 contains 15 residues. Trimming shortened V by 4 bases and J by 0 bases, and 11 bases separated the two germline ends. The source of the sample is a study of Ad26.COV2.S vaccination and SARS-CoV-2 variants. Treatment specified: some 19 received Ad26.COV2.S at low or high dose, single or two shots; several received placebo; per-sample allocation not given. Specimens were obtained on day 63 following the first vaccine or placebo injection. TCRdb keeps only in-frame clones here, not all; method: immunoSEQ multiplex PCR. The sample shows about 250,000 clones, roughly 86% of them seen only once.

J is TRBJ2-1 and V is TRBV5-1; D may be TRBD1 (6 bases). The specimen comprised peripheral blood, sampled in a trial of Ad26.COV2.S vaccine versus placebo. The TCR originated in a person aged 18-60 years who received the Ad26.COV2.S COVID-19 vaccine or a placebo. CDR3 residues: CASSVDSSSYNEQFF. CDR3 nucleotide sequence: TGCGCCAGCAGCGTGGACAGTAGCTCCTACAATGAGCAGTTCTTC.